Here is one T cell receptor beta chain with its context. This sample stems from a study of blood T cell repertoires in COVID-19. Looking at the study overall: Italy, Spain and the United States were the sources of the convalescent and acute COVID-19 samples. Nucleic acid was either cDNA or gDNA, and it came from T cells, B-cell-depleted T cells, or PBMCs.

Profiling relied on immunoSEQ multiplex PCR, and the TCRdb table lists in-frame clones only, not all of them. The table has approximately 170,000 clones, 85% to 90% seen once; the top ten hold roughly 4.1%. Sequencing was done on a sample of peripheral blood. This TCR came from a woman between 70 and 85 years old with acute or convalescent COVID-19.

As DNA, the CDR3 is TGTGCCAGCAGCTCCACTCCGGGACAAGGCCACACCGGGGAGCTGTTTTTT. It specifies CASSSTPGQGHTGELFF. The J gene is TRBJ2-2, the V gene TRBV11-2, with TRBD1 as a possible D gene (6 bases). Germline lookup yields CDR1 SGHAT and CDR2 FQNNGV. This CDR3 contains 17 residues. Between the trimmed V and J ends, which lost 4 bases and 3 bases, there was a span of 18 bases.